One TCR beta chain is described in this entry. The antigen remains undetermined. The V end was cut by 3 bases, the J end by 4 bases, with 12 bases between. Per the germline V gene, CDR1 is SGHTA and CDR2 is FQGNSA. The CDR3 is 14 amino acids. These data originate in a study of PD-1 blockade in classical Hodgkin lymphoma. Study-wide results and caveats: CD4+ TCR diversity climbed significantly by C4D1, unlike CD8+ TCR diversity. According to reports, newly diagnosed patients had lower baseline TCR diversity than healthy donors, and relapsed/refractory patients had lower baseline TCR diversity still. The diversity seen at baseline in complete responders resembled that of newly diagnosed patients.

The method was immunoSEQ multiplex PCR; TCRdb's version includes in-frame clones alone and lacks a portion of them. The repertoire includes 20,000 to 25,000 clones, under 75% of them detected once, and 0.95% to 1.5% sits in the top ten. The time point denotes: cycle 4 day 1 (C4D1), after five to seven weeks of nivolumab. Every patient was affected by relapse after autologous stem cell transplantation, while exposure to brentuximab vedotin was not uniform. Out of thawed PBMCs, magnetic negative selection purified CD4+ T cells. The best responses consisted of complete response, partial response or progressive disease.

This receptor was identified in a human donor with classical Hodgkin lymphoma. This chain links TRBV7-2 with TRBJ2-5, with D uncertain. Sequenced material: CD4+ T cells from blood, taken before the fourth cycle of nivolumab. The CDR3 loop is CASSLQSGGETQYF. CDR3 in DNA: TGTGCCAGCAGCTTGCAGTCGGGTGGAGAGACCCAGTACTTC.